The following is a T cell receptor (beta chain) sequence with its context. This sample stems from a study of technical replicates of blood from a few donors. Profiling relied on immunoSEQ multiplex PCR, and the TCRdb table lists in-frame clones only, not all of them. This table has about 62,000 clones, over 75% appearing once. The CDR3 totals 16 residues. Trimming cost V 5 bases and J 1 base, with 15 bases left between them. CDR1 and CDR2 from the germline V gene are SGHTA and FQGNSA. This TCR was sampled from a human donor in good health. Some clones in this sample may be carry-over from other donors' samples. What was sequenced was PBMCs. The rearrangement links TRBV7-2 to TRBJ1-5; D is unclear. CDR3: CASSPVRGISNQPQHF. In DNA, the CDR3 is TGTGCCAGCAGCCCAGTCAGAGGGATAAGCAATCAGCCCCAGCATTTT.